This T cell receptor (beta chain) comes out of a study of T cell responses to AZD1222 COVID-19 vaccine. V shed 4 bases, J shed 5 bases, and the junction held 8 bases outside the gene matches. Germline lookup yields CDR1 SGHRS and CDR2 YFSETQ. The CDR3 loop spans 15 amino acids. Overall study findings and caveats: Spike was spanned by vaccine-associated CD4 TCRs, which were dominant at 160-218 and 743-854. Possibly, clonal diversity was underestimated; donors were largely white British and included more females.

Regarding this clone: What it binds is not known.

Assay used: immunoSEQ multiplex PCR; TCRdb lists only in-frame clones, some missing. This sample has about 69,000 clones, with just over 85% found just once. The TCR sequence derives from an adult in good health. The starting material was peripheral blood, obtained on day 0 of AZD1222 vaccination. The chain recombines TRBV5-1 with TRBJ1-1; 10 bases match TRBD1. CDR3 in DNA: TGCGCCAGCAGCGACCGGGACAGGGGAATTACTGAAGCTTTCTTT. Its protein product is CASSDRDRGITEAFF. The full variable domain, rest sourced from reference TRBV5-1 and TRBJ1-1, is KAGVTQTPRYLIKTRGQQVTLSCSPISGHRSVSWYQQTPGQGLQFLFEYFSETQRNKGNFPGRFSGRQFSNSRSEMNVSTLELGDSALYLCASSDRDRGITEAFFGQGTRLTVV.